Shown below are 8 T cell receptor beta chains from a single sample sequenced in a study of T cell responses to AZD1222 COVID-19 vaccine. Profiled with immunoSEQ multiplex PCR; TCRdb holds only in-frame clones, not every one. In the table there are about 140,000 clones, over 90% of which are singletons. Source: peripheral blood, taken 28 days after the second AZD1222 dose. The origin of the receptors is an adult who received the AZD1222 COVID-19 vaccine.

The V gene is TRBV4-1, the J gene TRBJ1-5, with TRBD1 matching over 9 bases. The CDR3 runs to 16 residues. Per the germline V gene, CDR1 is MGHRA and CDR2 is YSYEKL. J gave up 7 bases and V 4 bases, and 11 bases lay outside the gene matches. The CDR3 protein is CASSPVGQGVSQPQHF. CDR3 nucleotides: TGCGCCAGCAGCCCAGTGGGACAGGGCGTGAGCCAGCCCCAGCATTTT.

The rearrangement joins TRBV6-5 to TRBJ2-7; D uncertain. Trimming cost V 0 bases and J 4 bases, with 13 bases left between them. In germline, CDR1 is MNHEY, CDR2 SVGAGI. The CDR3 runs 15 residues. This CDR3 reads CASSYSKVRGYEQYF. The CDR3 region has the DNA TGTGCCAGCAGTTACTCGAAGGTCAGAGGATACGAGCAGTACTTC.

V usage is TRBV5-1 and J usage is TRBJ1-3; 8 nucleotides line up with TRBD1. V lost 5 bases to trimming and J lost 0 bases; unmatched junction nucleotides: 4. The CDR3 loop spans 15 amino acids. Germline loops: CDR1 SGHRS, CDR2 YFSETQ. The CDR3 bases are TGCGCCAGCAGACTTGGACAGGGCTCTGGAAACACCATATATTTT. Translating gives CASRLGQGSGNTIYF.

V usage is TRBV5-6 and J usage is TRBJ1-2, with D possibly matching TRBD1 (6 bases). The V end lost 1 base, the J end lost 4 bases, and 17 bases lay between the germline ends. The germline V gene has CDR1 SGHDT and CDR2 YYEEEE. The CDR3 covers 16 residues. The CDR3 bases are TGTGCCAGCAGCTTGTACCGGGACACCGCTGGCTATGGCTACACCTTC. It codes for CASSLYRDTAGYGYTF.

CDR3 nucleotide sequence: TGTGCCTGGAGTGTCGGATCCTTCAGTTACGAGCAGTACTTC. This gives the protein CAWSVGSFSYEQYF. This chain joins TRBV30 and TRBJ2-7; D is unclear. Trimming cost V 0 bases and J 4 bases, with 13 bases left between them. This CDR3 spans 14 amino acids. CDR1 is GTSNPN and CDR2 is SVGIG in the germline V gene (reference sequence).

This clone occurred once. J is TRBJ2-3 and V is TRBV7-2; 8 positions match TRBD2. Germline V CDR1 and CDR2: SGHTA, FQGNSA. Trimming removed 5 bases from V and 4 bases from J; junction bases left unmatched: 5. The CDR3 extends over 14 amino acids. The CDR3 region is CASSRGTSADTQYF. As DNA, the CDR3 is TGTGCCAGCAGCCGCGGGACTAGTGCAGATACGCAGTATTTT.

The V and J genes are TRBV7-9 and TRBJ1-2; D gene uncertain. Germline CDR1 reads SEHNR; CDR2 reads FQNEAQ (reference sequence). V was trimmed by 3 bases and J by 8 bases, leaving 7 bases between them. The CDR3 is 11 amino acids. CDR3 in amino acids: CASSFRRGYTF. The CDR3 coding sequence is TGTGCCAGCAGCTTCAGACGCGGCTACACCTTC.

This clone was detected only once. The chain couples TRBV4-2 to TRBJ1-6; weak D call: TRBD1 (6 bases). V shed 0 bases and J shed 9 bases, with 15 bases lying between them. CDR3 length: 16 residues. Germline CDR1 is LGHNA and CDR2 is YNFKEQ. CDR3 sequence: CASSQDGAGAGSPLHF. The CDR3 DNA sequence: TGTGCCAGCAGCCAAGATGGGGCAGGGGCAGGTTCACCCCTCCACTTT.